The 18 T cell receptor beta chains below come from one sample, sequenced in a study of Ad26.COV2.S vaccination and SARS-CoV-2 variants. Described treatment: some 20 received Ad26.COV2.S at low or high dose, single or two shots; 5 received placebo; per-sample allocation not given. Material that was analyzed had been drawn on day 63 after the first vaccine or placebo injection. Repertoires were generated with immunoSEQ multiplex PCR, while TCRdb's copy carries only in-frame clones and drops some. This table holds 350,000 to 450,000 clones, about four fifths found once. The sequences come from peripheral blood, collected in a trial of Ad26.COV2.S vaccine versus placebo. These receptors all come from a person aged 18-60 years who received the Ad26.COV2.S COVID-19 vaccine or a placebo.

The chain uses TRBV5-6 and TRBJ2-1, with TRBD2 matching 12 bases. This CDR3 has 15 amino acids. V was clipped by 5 bases and J by 4 bases; unmatched bases: 4. CDR1 is SGHDT and CDR2 is YYEEEE in the germline V gene. CDR3 loop: CASRGGTSGYNEQFF. Here the CDR3 DNA reads TGTGCCAGCAGGGGAGGGACTAGCGGGTACAATGAGCAGTTCTTC.

V is TRBV7-8 and J is TRBJ2-5; 8 bases map to TRBD2. CDR1 SGHVS and CDR2 FQNEAQ come from the germline V gene. V trimming: 4 bases; J trimming: 2 bases; junction bases outside the gene matches: 6. The CDR3 totals 15 residues. CDR3 in amino acids: CASSSLPGGQETQYF. CDR3 sequence (DNA): TGTGCCAGCAGCTCCTTACCGGGGGGGCAAGAGACCCAGTACTTC.

V gene TRBV19 combines with J gene TRBJ1-2, with TRBD1 matching over 7 bases. J lost 2 bases, V lost 4 bases, and 4 bases had no gene match. CDR1 is LNHDA and CDR2 is SQIVND in the germline V gene (reference sequence). The CDR3 runs to 14 residues. The CDR3 DNA sequence: TGTGCCAGTAGTAAGGGACAGTCAAACTATGGCTACACCTTC. Encoded protein: CASSKGQSNYGYTF.

V is TRBV7-3 and J is TRBJ2-3, with TRBD2 as a possible D gene (5 bases). Germline V gene sequence: CDR1 SGHTA, CDR2 FQGTGA. The CDR3 has 13 amino acids. The V end was cut by 3 bases, the J end by 3 bases, with 7 bases between. The CDR3 DNA reads as TGTGCCAGCAGCTTGAGGAGGACAGATACGCAGTATTTT. Amino acids: CASSLRRTDTQYF.

There are a few counts of this clone. The chain has TRBV25-1 and TRBJ2-3; D is ambiguous. The germline V and J ends were trimmed by 6 bases and 0 bases, with 22 bases remaining between them. CDR3 length equals 18 residues. Germline values: CDR1 MGHDK, CDR2 SYGVNS. The CDR3 is CASSATPDQTSSTDTQYF. CDR3 DNA sequence: TGTGCCAGCAGCGCAACCCCGGACCAAACGTCTAGCACAGATACGCAGTATTTT.

This chain connects TRBV6-6 to TRBJ1-4; no reliable D call. Between the trimmed V and J ends, which lost 2 bases and 4 bases, there was a span of 8 bases. Germline V gene data show CDR1 as MNHNY and CDR2 as SVGAGI (reference sequence). The length of the CDR3 is 14 residues. The CDR3 coding sequence is TGTGCCAGCAGTTACGGAGGCCTTAATGAAAAACTGTTTTTT. This codes for CASSYGGLNEKLFF.

V and J are TRBV7-9 and TRBJ2-3; 7 nucleotides match TRBD1. Trimming removed 7 bases from V and 0 bases from J; junction bases left unmatched: 7. CDR3 size: 15 residues. Germline assignment: CDR1 SEHNR and CDR2 FQNEAQ (reference sequence). The CDR3 coding sequence is TGTGCCAGCACCACGGACAGGTCAAGCACAGATACGCAGTATTTT. Protein product: CASTTDRSSTDTQYF.

This clone has just a few counts. This sequence joins TRBV2 and TRBJ1-2; D gene ambiguous. CDR1 and CDR2 from the germline V gene are SNHLY and FYNNEI. V gave up 7 bases and J gave up 10 bases, with 13 bases separating them. CDR3 length: 11 amino acids. The CDR3 spells CASKANGYYTF. As DNA, the CDR3 is TGTGCCAGCAAGGCTAATGGTTACTACACCTTC.

The chain recombines TRBV11-3 with TRBJ2-4; TRBD2 aligns across 7 bases. Germline CDR1 is SGHNT and CDR2 is YENEEA. This CDR3 is 16 amino acids long. Germline trimming cut 5 bases from V and 7 bases from J; bases unmatched to any gene: 14. In DNA form, the CDR3 reads TGTGCCAGCAGCCCCGGAGGTGGGCGGGAGTCGAACATTCAGTACTTC. Its protein is CASSPGGGRESNIQYF.

The V gene is TRBV20-1, the J gene TRBJ2-7; no definite D call. Trimming cost V 3 bases and J 6 bases, with 9 bases left between them. This CDR3 spans 11 amino acids. Germline V lookup: CDR1 DFQATT, CDR2 SNEGSKA (reference sequence). CDR3 nucleotide sequence: TGCAGTGCTAGTCCCGGCTTCGAGCAGTACTTC. It codes for CSASPGFEQYF.

A remark on this clone: The sample contains more than one DNA sequence encoding this CDR3. The chain recombines TRBV5-1 with TRBJ2-1; tentative D call: TRBD2 (6 bases). Germline V gives CDR1 SGHRS, CDR2 YFSETQ. V was clipped by 3 bases and J by 6 bases, with 10 bases between them. CDR3 length: 13 residues. CDR3 sequence reads: CASSSGLGNEQFF. CDR3 coding DNA: TGCGCCAGCAGCTCGGGACTGGGCAATGAGCAGTTCTTC.

This chain joins TRBV3-1 (or the pseudogene TRBV3-2) and TRBJ1-5; 9 nucleotides agree with TRBD1. Germline assignment: CDR1 LGHDT and CDR2 YNNKEL (reference sequence). The J segment lost 6 bases and the V segment lost 4 bases, leaving 7 bases of the junction unmatched. The CDR3 totals 15 residues. The CDR3 region has the DNA TGTGCCAGCAGCCCCGGGACAGGGAAAGGTCAGCCCCAGCATTTT. Translation gives CASSPGTGKGQPQHF.

The chain couples TRBV3-1 (or the pseudogene TRBV3-2) to TRBJ2-5; TRBD2 matches at 10 bases. Germline CDR1 reads LGHDT; CDR2 reads YNNKEL (reference sequence). J was trimmed by 5 bases and V by 5 bases; bases with no gene match: 8. The CDR3 runs 15 residues. The CDR3 loop reads CASSGRAGGRETQYF. For the CDR3, the DNA is TGTGCCAGCAGCGGTCGAGCGGGGGGGCGGGAGACCCAGTACTTC.

This rearrangement joins TRBV6-5 to TRBJ2-1; the D is unclear. Germline CDR1 MNHEY, CDR2 SVGAGI. V shed 1 base and J shed 5 bases, with 15 bases lying between them. The CDR3 covers 16 residues. The CDR3: CASSYWQTRRNNEQFF. For the CDR3, the DNA is TGTGCCAGCAGTTACTGGCAGACCCGCAGAAACAATGAGCAGTTCTTC.

The rearrangement uses TRBV7-2 and TRBJ1-2; 7 positions match TRBD1. Losses at the gene ends were 7 bases for V and 4 bases for J; bases not matched to a gene: 18. The CDR3 extends over 17 amino acids. Germline V gives CDR1 SGHTA, CDR2 FQGNSA. CDR3 bases: TGTGCCAGCACCCCTGGGACAGACACCTACTTTCTCTATGGCTACACCTTC. Amino acid sequence: CASTPGTDTYFLYGYTF.

Concerning this clone: Different DNA sequences within this sample yield the same CDR3. This chain links TRBV9 with TRBJ2-7, with D possibly matching TRBD2 (6 bases). The CDR3 is made up of 13 amino acids. V lost 4 bases to trimming and J lost 7 bases, with 15 bases between them. Per germline, CDR1 SGDLS and CDR2 YYNGEE. The CDR3 coding sequence is TGTGCCAGCAGCCCTGGACTATCTTATGAGCAGTACTTC. Protein sequence: CASSPGLSYEQYF.

The chain has TRBV30 and TRBJ1-4; D possibly corresponds to TRBD1 (6 bases). Germline V CDR1 and CDR2: GTSNPN, SVGIG (reference sequence). The V gene lost 2 bases and the J gene lost 3 bases, with 13 bases spanning the gap. The CDR3 totals 15 residues. In DNA form, the CDR3 reads TGTGCCTGGAGTTTGGCCAGGGGCTCTAATGAAAAACTGTTTTTT. Its translation: CAWSLARGSNEKLFF.

J is TRBJ2-1 and V is TRBV5-5; 12 positions match TRBD2. The junction had 5 bases not matched to a gene; V was cut back by 4 bases and J by 6 bases. CDR3 length equals 15 residues. CDR1 is SGHKS and CDR2 is YYEKEE in the germline V gene (reference sequence). CDR3 DNA: TGTGCCAGCAGCCGGGGACTAGCGGGTATCAATGAGCAGTTCTTC. Its protein is CASSRGLAGINEQFF.